The rows below give T cell receptor beta chains drawn from one sample of a study of shared clonotypes between healthy human individuals. Sequencing used immunoSEQ multiplex PCR; TCRdb keeps in-frame clones, though not all of them. The sample lists about 1.5 million clones, around 97% occurring once. The material sequenced was naive CD4+ T cells sorted from blood. The receptor set was obtained from a man aged 30-40 years in good health. Both conserved end residues are part of each CDR3. D genes are given only for firm matches. Clone size is stated in some rows and not others, as once, few, many or a class when expanded.

length,D,J,V,size,CDR3
16,.,TRBJ2-7,TRBV14,once,CASSQGWDARLYEQYF
18,TRBD1,TRBJ1-3,TRBV18,.,CASSPSFPTGGTGNTIYF
13,.,TRBJ1-1,TRBV6-5,.,CASSYGVGVLAFF
17,TRBD1,TRBJ1-5,TRBV19,.,CASSTWTGMGHNQPQHF
16,.,TRBJ2-2,TRBV9,.,CASSERGDRNTGELFF
15,TRBD2,TRBJ2-3,TRBV28,.,CASSLGSGNTDTQYF
13,TRBD1,TRBJ1-3,TRBV2,.,CASKTGVGNTIYF
15,TRBD2,TRBJ2-5,TRBV5-1,.,CASSGSSGVRETQYF
15,TRBD1,TRBJ1-2,TRBV9,.,CASSGGQGLNYGYTF
13,TRBD1,TRBJ2-7,TRBV18,once,CASSPRTGDEQYF
18,.,TRBJ2-7,TRBV30,.,CAWSSQGRALTSHYEQYF
13,.,TRBJ1-2,TRBV29-1,.,CSVEGQTNYGYTF
16,.,TRBJ2-6,TRBV5-1,.,CASSLGGGFGANVLTF
12,.,TRBJ2-2,TRBV10-1,once,CATTGLTGELFF
13,TRBD1,TRBJ1-5,TRBV10-2,.,CASSAATGQGRNF
15,.,TRBJ2-1,TRBV29-1,.,CSVEGSANSYNEQFF
17,TRBD2,TRBJ2-1,TRBV27,.,CASSLASGRYFIDEQFF
12,.,TRBJ1-2,TRBV5-4,.,CASSLSSYGYTF
18,.,TRBJ2-1,TRBV18,.,CASSPPRGKRKTVNEQFF
12,.,TRBJ2-1,TRBV29-1,.,CSVVAAVGEQFF
15,.,TRBJ1-1,TRBV9,.,CASSPQGVRNTEAFF
15,.,TRBJ1-4,TRBV11-2,.,CASSLGGRPEEKLFF
12,.,TRBJ2-5,TRBV29-1,.,CSVADSKETQYF
14,.,TRBJ2-7,TRBV9,.,CASSVVGLSSEQYF
16,.,TRBJ1-1,TRBV10-3,.,CAISESHTGLNTEAFF
13,.,TRBJ2-2,TRBV6-6,.,CASSYQSSGELFF
17,.,TRBJ2-1,TRBV7-9,.,CASSLIAGSWGTNEQFF
15,.,TRBJ2-3,TRBV18,.,CASSPPVWFRDTQYF
15,TRBD2,TRBJ2-7,TRBV5-1,once,CASSLVVAGSYEQYF
14,.,TRBJ1-5,TRBV5-1,.,CASSLTGLNQPQHF
14,.,TRBJ2-1,TRBV5-1,.,CASSSNRVHDEQFF
16,.,TRBJ2-7,TRBV28,.,CASSFRFMVATYEQYF
14,.,TRBJ2-7,TRBV5-1,.,CASSLAPDGYEQYF
16,.,TRBJ2-5,TRBV5-1,.,CASSLTPQGTQETQYF
14,.,TRBJ2-7,TRBV27,.,CASSFSGLSFEQYF
16,TRBD1,TRBJ2-3,TRBV5-1,.,CASSSDRGRVGDTQYF
11,.,TRBJ2-2,TRBV27,.,CASRNTGELFF
15,.,TRBJ2-2,TRBV5-6,.,CASRPWGRLTGELFF
14,TRBD1,TRBJ2-1,TRBV25-1,.,CASRAGTGPSGQFF
14,TRBD2,TRBJ2-1,TRBV9,.,CASSVGGLADEQFF
17,.,TRBJ1-5,TRBV7-8,.,CASSLVREGSSWQPQHF
15,TRBD2,TRBJ2-7,TRBV5-4,.,CASSLAGLAIHEQYF
12,.,TRBJ2-7,TRBV2,.,CASTTSAYEQYF
13,.,TRBJ2-5,TRBV7-2,.,CASSLEPWETQYF
16,.,TRBJ1-5,TRBV19,.,CASSATWTLGNQPQHF
15,.,TRBJ2-3,TRBV7-2,once,CASSYQRGHTDTQYF
15,.,TRBJ2-1,TRBV5-1,.,CASSLGGKESNEQFF
14,TRBD1,TRBJ1-3,TRBV6-5,.,CASRPRDSGNTIYF
13,.,TRBJ1-3,TRBV7-2,once,CASSLEPENTIYF
17,.,TRBJ1-5,TRBV18,.,CASSPPSATGDNQPQHF